A selection of T cell receptor beta chains follows, all from one sample in a study of T cells in Graves' hyperthyroidism and ophthalmopathy. TCRdb reanalysed the multiplex PCR reads using MiXCR and keeps one entry per CDR3 protein. The profile shows 600,000 to 650,000 distinct CDR3 sequences, around 21% of them singletons. Sequenced: blood. The receptors shown here come from a man younger than 45 with Graves' ophthalmopathy. CDR3s include the opening cysteine and the closing phenylalanine or tryptophan. A D gene is named only where the DNA matches it firmly. Rows may omit the clone size; those that give it use once, few, many or a size class.

d_call	v_call	j_call	clone_size	cdr3_nt	cdr3_aa
.	TRBV3-1	TRBJ1-2	many	TGTGCCAGCAGCCAGGAGGTGCGGAACGGCTACACCTTC	CASSQEVRNGYTF
TRBD1	TRBV7-2	TRBJ2-1	few	TGTGCCAGCAGTTACAGACAGGGGCCCTACAATGAGCAGTTCTTC	CASSYRQGPYNEQFF
.	TRBV6-1	TRBJ2-3	few	TGTGCCAGCAGTGGGCCGGGGCTCAGCACAGATACGCAGTATTTT	CASSGPGLSTDTQYF
.	TRBV30	TRBJ2-3	few	TGTGCCGGAGGTTTCCAGGTTCTTCCCACAGATACGCAGTATTTT	CAGGFQVLPTDTQYF
.	TRBV19	TRBJ1-4	.	TGTGCCAGTAGTACTCCAGGGGTTGAAAAACTGTTTTTT	CASSTPGVEKLFF
TRBD2	TRBV4-3	TRBJ2-3	.	TGCGCCAGCAGCCAAGATCTGGGACTAGCCGCTCGGGATACGCAGTATTTT	CASSQDLGLAARDTQYF
.	TRBV28	TRBJ2-2	.	TGTGCCAGCAGTATCCTCACCGGGGAGCTGTTTTTT	CASSILTGELFF
TRBD2	TRBV27	TRBJ2-7	many	TGTGCCAGCGGATTACTGAGACTAGCGGGAGTCTACGAGCAGTACTTC	CASGLLRLAGVYEQYF
.	TRBV7-9	TRBJ2-5	many	TGTGCCAGCGCTCTACAGCAAGAGACCCAGTACTTC	CASALQQETQYF
.	TRBV4-2	TRBJ1-5	.	TGTGCCAGCAGCCAAGAGAAGGGGCAGCCCCAGCATTTT	CASSQEKGQPQHF
TRBD1	TRBV28	TRBJ2-7	few	TGTGCCAGCAGGACCGGGACAGGGCAGTACTTC	CASRTGTGQYF
TRBD1	TRBV11-2	TRBJ2-7	many	TGTGCCAGCAGCGAAGACAGGGTTTACGAGCAGTACTTC	CASSEDRVYEQYF
.	TRBV20-1	TRBJ2-7	many	TGCAGTGCCGACCAGGGAGAGCGGAACATATACGAGCAGTACTTC	CSADQGERNIYEQYF
TRBD1	TRBV20-1	TRBJ1-5	many	TGCAGTGCTAGAGATCCCTACAGGGGTTCTCGTCAGCCCCAGCATTTT	CSARDPYRGSRQPQHF
TRBD1	TRBV11-2	TRBJ2-5	many	TGTGCCAGCAGCATCGGACAGGGGGCTGGTGAGACCCAGTACTTC	CASSIGQGAGETQYF
.	TRBV24-1	TRBJ2-2	many	TGTGCCACCAGCAACAGGGAGGCCGGGGAGCTGTTTTTT	CATSNREAGELFF
TRBD1	TRBV11-2	TRBJ2-5	.	TGTGCCAGCAGGCGTCCCGGGACAGGGACCGAGACCCAGTACTTC	CASRRPGTGTETQYF
TRBD2	TRBV2	TRBJ2-2	.	TGTGCCAGCAGTGATGGGCTAGCGGGAGGCGTCACCGGGGAGCTGTTTTTT	CASSDGLAGGVTGELFF
TRBD1	TRBV20-1	TRBJ1-1	.	TGCAGTGCTAGTGGACAACAGGGGTGGAACACTGAAGCTTTCTTT	CSASGQQGWNTEAFF
.	TRBV4-1	TRBJ2-2	few	TGCGCCAGCAGCCAAGATGGCGGGCCGAACACCGGGGAGCTGTTTTTT	CASSQDGGPNTGELFF
.	TRBV2	TRBJ2-4	.	TGTGCCAGCAGTGAACTGGCAGGTCGGTTGTACTTC	CASSELAGRLYF
TRBD2	TRBV19	TRBJ2-3	.	TGTGCCAGTAGTATAACCACTAGCGGAACAGATACGCAGTATTTT	CASSITTSGTDTQYF
.	TRBV20-1	TRBJ2-1	.	TGCAGTGCTAGATCCTCGACAACCTGGTCGTATGATGAGCAGTTCTTC	CSARSSTTWSYDEQFF
TRBD1	TRBV20-1	TRBJ2-5	many	TGCAGTGCTAGAGATCCCAGGACAGGCCGTCTACAAGAGACCCAGTACTTC	CSARDPRTGRLQETQYF
.	TRBV7-2	TRBJ1-2	few	TGTGCCAGCAGCCCCGGCTCACAGCGGGCGTACTATGGCTACACCTTC	CASSPGSQRAYYGYTF
TRBD1	TRBV9	TRBJ2-1	.	TGTGCCAGCAGTCTTCAGGGGGCTGACTACAATGAGCAGTTCTTC	CASSLQGADYNEQFF
TRBD1	TRBV5-1	TRBJ2-5	.	TGCGCCAGCAGTCTCGGGACAGGGGGCCCGAAGACCCAGTACTTC	CASSLGTGGPKTQYF
TRBD2	TRBV10-2	TRBJ2-1	.	TGCGCCAGCGGGGGGGCTAGCGGGACGAGTGAGCAGTTCTTC	CASGGASGTSEQFF
.	TRBV3-1	TRBJ2-7	.	TGTGCCAGCAGCCACCTCGACTACGAGCAGTACTTC	CASSHLDYEQYF